The entry below gives a single T cell receptor (beta chain) sequence along with its context. Antigen: not known. This sample stems from a study of beta chain features in type 1 diabetes. Looking at the study overall: The examined sorted cells totaled over 85,000,000 across samples. Overall study findings and caveats: When Type 1 diabetes patients were examined, their TCRB CDR3s proved moderately but significantly shorter in all four CD4+ subsets. A definitive answer on HLA type influencing TCRB rearrangement was not reached here.

Expressed TCRB transcripts were sequenced after all isolated RNA was converted to cDNA. Samples of naive, central memory and regulatory T cells yielded a mean of around 4 million reads. Only in-frame clones appear in the TCRdb table, and some are missing; sequencing was by immunoSEQ multiplex PCR. Counted here are roughly 370,000 clones, approximately 15% occurring once; the ten biggest clones make up roughly 0.033%. The CDR3 is 13 amino acids. V dropped 5 bases and J dropped 8 bases, with 13 bases sitting between them. CDR1 and CDR2 from the germline V gene are PRHDT and FYEKMQ (reference sequence).

Sequencing was done on a sample of naive CD4+ T cells from blood. The V call is TRBV13, the J call TRBJ2-1; no definite D call. This receptor was identified in a man aged 25 to 40 in good health. The CDR3 protein is CASSRIEFDEQFF. For the CDR3, the DNA is TGTGCCAGCAGCCGCATCGAGTTCGATGAGCAGTTCTTC. The full variable domain, completed using reference TRBV13 and TRBJ2-1, is AAGVIQSPRHLIKEKRETATLKCYPIPRHDTVYWYQQGPGQDPQFLISFYEKMQSDKGSIPDRFSAQQFSDYHSELNMSSLELGDSALYFCASSRIEFDEQFFGPGTRLTVL.